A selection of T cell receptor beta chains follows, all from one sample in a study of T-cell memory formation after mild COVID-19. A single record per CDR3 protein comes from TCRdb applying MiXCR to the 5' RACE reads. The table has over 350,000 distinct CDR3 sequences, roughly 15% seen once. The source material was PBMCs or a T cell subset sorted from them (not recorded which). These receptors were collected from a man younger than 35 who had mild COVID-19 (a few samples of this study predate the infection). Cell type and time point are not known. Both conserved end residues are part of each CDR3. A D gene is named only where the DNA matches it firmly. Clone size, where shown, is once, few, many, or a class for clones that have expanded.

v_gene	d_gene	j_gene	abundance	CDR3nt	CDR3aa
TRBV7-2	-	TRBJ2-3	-	TGTGCCAGCACCCAAAACGCTGGGGCTAGGGATACGCAGTATTTT	CASTQNAGARDTQYF
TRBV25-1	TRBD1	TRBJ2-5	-	TGTGCCAGCAGTGAATTCTCCGGGACAGGTATCGTGGAGACCCAGTACTTC	CASSEFSGTGIVETQYF
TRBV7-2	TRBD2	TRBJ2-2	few	TGTGCCAGCAGCTTAGCGTCTAGCGGGATAGGGGAGCTGTTTTTT	CASSLASSGIGELFF
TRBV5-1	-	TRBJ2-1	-	TGCGCCAGCAGCTTGGCCTTAGGGGGCTACAATGAGCAGTTCTTC	CASSLALGGYNEQFF
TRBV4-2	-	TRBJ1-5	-	TGTGCCAGCAGCCCCCCGCACCCCAGCAATCAGCCCCAGCATTTT	CASSPPHPSNQPQHF
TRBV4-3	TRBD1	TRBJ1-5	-	TGCGCCAGCAGCCAAGTGAAGGCAGGGGGGACGCCCCAGCATTTT	CASSQVKAGGTPQHF
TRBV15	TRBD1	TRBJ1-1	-	TGTGCCACCAGCAGTAGAGACAGGGTTAACACTGAAGCTTTCTTT	CATSSRDRVNTEAFF
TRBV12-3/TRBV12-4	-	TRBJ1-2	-	TGTGCCAGCAGTTTAGGTGGGACCGCCCGCTACACCTTC	CASSLGGTARYTF
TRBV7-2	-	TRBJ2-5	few	TGTGCCAGCAGCTTAGAGCTCCCTAGCCCTCCAGAGACCCAGTACTTC	CASSLELPSPPETQYF
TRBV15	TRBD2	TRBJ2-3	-	TGTGCCACCAGCAGAGATGGGGGGGGAGATACGCAGTATTTT	CATSRDGGGDTQYF
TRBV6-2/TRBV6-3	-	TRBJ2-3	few	TGTGCCAGCAGTTACTCGGGGGTCCCAGATACGCAGTATTTT	CASSYSGVPDTQYF
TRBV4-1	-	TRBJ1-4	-	TGCGCCAGCAGCCAAGAAGGCAGTTTGGGAGAAAAACTGTTTTTT	CASSQEGSLGEKLFF
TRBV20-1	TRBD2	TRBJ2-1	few	TGCAGTGTTCCGACTAGCGGGGGTGTCAATGAGCAGTTCTTC	CSVPTSGGVNEQFF
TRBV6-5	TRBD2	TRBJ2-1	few	TGTGCCAGCAGTTACCTACTAGCGGGGGGACCCTACAATGAGCAGTTCTTC	CASSYLLAGGPYNEQFF
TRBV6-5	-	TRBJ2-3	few	TGTGCCAGCAGTTACTCGAATCAGGGGCCAGATACGCAGTATTTT	CASSYSNQGPDTQYF
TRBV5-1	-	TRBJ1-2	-	TGCGCCAGCGGAAGGTCTAACTATGGCTACACCTTC	CASGRSNYGYTF
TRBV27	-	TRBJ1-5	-	TGTGCCAGCAGTTACGGGCCAGGAGGACCCCAGCATTTT	CASSYGPGGPQHF
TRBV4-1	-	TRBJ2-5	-	TGCGCCAGCAGCTCTCACCTGGAGGGCAGCCCCAGGACCCAGTACTTC	CASSSHLEGSPRTQYF
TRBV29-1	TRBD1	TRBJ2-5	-	TGCAGCGTTGAAGATGGTCAGGGGGCGATTGAAGAGACCCAGTACTTC	CSVEDGQGAIEETQYF
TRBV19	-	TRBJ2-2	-	TGTGCCAGTATCAAACAGGGAAGCACCGGGGAGCTGTTTTTT	CASIKQGSTGELFF
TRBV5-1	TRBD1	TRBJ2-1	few	TGCGCCAGCAGCTCCGGGACAGGGGCCAATGAGCAGTTCTTC	CASSSGTGANEQFF
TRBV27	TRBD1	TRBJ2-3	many	TGCGCCAGCAGCCTCCGGGACAGGGGTCTGGATACGCAGTATTTT	CASSLRDRGLDTQYF
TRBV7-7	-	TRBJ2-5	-	TGTGCCAGCAGCTTCAGCAACCAAGAGACCCAGTACTTC	CASSFSNQETQYF
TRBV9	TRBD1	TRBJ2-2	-	TGTGCCAGCAGCGAGGCCCGCGGCAGGGGGCAAACCGGGGAGCTGTTTTTT	CASSEARGRGQTGELFF
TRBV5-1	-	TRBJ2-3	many	TGCGCCAGCCTACGACAGCCAGGTACTCTGGATACGCAGTATTTT	CASLRQPGTLDTQYF
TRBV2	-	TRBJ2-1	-	TGTGCCAGCAGTTTAGGGGAAAGGCAGTTCTTC	CASSLGERQFF
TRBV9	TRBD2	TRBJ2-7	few	TGTGCCAGCAGCCCCCGGGCCGGGGAGGGGTCCTACGAGCAGTACTTC	CASSPRAGEGSYEQYF
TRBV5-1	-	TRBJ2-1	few	TGCGCCAGCAGCTTGGCCCTCTTTCAAGGTGGTTCCAATGAGCAGTTCTTC	CASSLALFQGGSNEQFF
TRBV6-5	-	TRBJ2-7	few	TGTGCCAGCAGTTATTCCGTTGGTTCCTACGAGCAGTACTTC	CASSYSVGSYEQYF
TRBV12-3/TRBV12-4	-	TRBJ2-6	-	TGTGCCAGCAGTACGACATGGGAGAGGGCCAACGTCCTGACTTTC	CASSTTWERANVLTF
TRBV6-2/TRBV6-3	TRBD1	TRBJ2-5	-	TGTGCCAGCAGGCCGGGACAGGACCAAGAGACCCAGTACTTC	CASRPGQDQETQYF
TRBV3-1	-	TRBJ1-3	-	TGTGCCAGCAGCCAAACTACACTGGGAAACACCATATATTTT	CASSQTTLGNTIYF
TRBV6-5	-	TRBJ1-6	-	TGTGCCAGTCGGGTAGGGGTGAGTTCACCCCTCCACTTT	CASRVGVSSPLHF
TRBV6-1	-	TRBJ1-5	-	TGTGCCAGCAGTGTGCGGGACCTCGATAGCAATCAGCCCCAGCATTTT	CASSVRDLDSNQPQHF
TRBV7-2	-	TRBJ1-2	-	TGTGCCAGCAGCTCGGGGACGGGTTTTTCTAACTATGGCTACACCTTC	CASSSGTGFSNYGYTF
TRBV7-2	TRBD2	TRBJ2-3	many	TGTGCCAGCAGCGCACAGCCGACTAGCGGGGGCACAGATACGCAGTATTTT	CASSAQPTSGGTDTQYF
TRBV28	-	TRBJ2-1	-	TGTGCCAGCAGGCCAGCCTACAATGAGCAGTTCTTC	CASRPAYNEQFF
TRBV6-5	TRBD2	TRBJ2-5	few	TGTGCCAGCAGAGGATCGGGGGGGCCTTGGGAGACCCAGTACTTC	CASRGSGGPWETQYF
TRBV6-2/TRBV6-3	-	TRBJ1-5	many	TGTGCCAGCAGCGCGACTACCTATCAGCCCCAGCATTTT	CASSATTYQPQHF
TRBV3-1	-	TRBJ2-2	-	TGTGCCAGCAGCCAAGGACGACACACCGGGGAGCTGTTTTTT	CASSQGRHTGELFF
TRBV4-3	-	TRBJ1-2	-	TGCGCCAGCAGCCAGGGAATGGGTGACTATGGCTACACCTTC	CASSQGMGDYGYTF
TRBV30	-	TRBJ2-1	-	TGTGCCTGGAGTGGTCCGTACAATGAGCAGTTCTTC	CAWSGPYNEQFF
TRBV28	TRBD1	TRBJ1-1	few	TGTGCCAGCAGTTCTCCCGACAGGGACGACTCTGAAGCTTTCTTT	CASSSPDRDDSEAFF
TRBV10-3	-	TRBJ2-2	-	TGTGCCCACCCCCGACGCCGGGGGGCTCTAACCGGGGAGCTGTTTTTT	CAHPRRRGALTGELFF